This T cell receptor (beta chain) was identified during a study of T cell repertoires in cytomegalovirus infection (dated by TCRdb to between 2019 and 2020). In terms of the full investigation: Recently identified HLA-C-restricted CMV epitopes, whose presentation resists viral immunomodulation, were targeted by peptide stimulations together with well-studied HLA-B-restricted epitopes. Because public TCR beta signatures pointed to carriage of CMV infection together with the matching HLA type, the HLA type of each donor mattered for the analysis.

General study outcomes and caveats: The ex vivo response was dominated by HLA-C-restricted CMV-specific TCR beta clonotypes, and the single most frequent clonotype in two of eight donors was supplied by these HLA-C-restricted clonotypes. Carriers of CMV infection plus the relevant HLA type were discriminated by the cumulative frequency of public TCR beta family members in the study cohort and in an independent approximately 360-donor cohort.

This clonotype was counted ten times or more. It has no known antigen specificity. Nothing much larger sits one base from this clone, and base qualities are not available. TCRdb records Illumina HiSeq 1500 as the sequencer. The public reads were quality trimmed at Q25 with fastp and then assembled into clones with MiXCR by TCRdb, keeping productive beta chains. Identical CDR3 proteins give one entry, which carries the most common genes and DNA. For this sample the table gives 570,000 or so distinct CDR3 sequences, of which approximately 40% were detected only once. Of the sample, 40% to 60% is held by the ten largest clones. The label giving this sample's treatment or condition can be read as: in vitro stimulation with specific CMV peptide epitopes to enrich CMV-specific T cells. The TCR comes from a human donor in good health (CMV status not recorded). Some clones in this sample may be carry-over from other donors' samples. Sequencing was performed on cultured PBMCs, taken from culture after CMV antigen stimulation.

This receptor carries the CDR3 CASSFKRVRGKGLLDTQYF. The nucleotide sequence is given as TGTGCCAGCAGCTTTAAACGGGTCCGGGGCAAAGGGTTGCTCGATACGCAGTATTTT. The rearrangement joined TRBV7-8 to TRBJ2-3; the D call is possibly TRBD1 or TRBD2, each sharing 5 bases. The junction shows trimming of 3 bases on V and 6 bases on J, plus 28 bases between the germline ends. The CDR3 holds 19 amino acids from the cysteine to the phenylalanine. The kept DNA is CDR3 alone, 57 bases in frame from the first base. From the germline V gene, CDR1 is SGHVS and CDR2 is FQNEAQ.